What follows are 14 T cell receptor beta chains derived from one specimen sequenced in a study of long-term antiretroviral therapy in people with HIV. Samples were assayed with immunoSEQ v3.0 at survey level. This table comes from immunoSEQ multiplex PCR, and its TCRdb copy is limited to in-frame clones, with some not included. The repertoire includes over 7,000 clones, over 75% of them detected once, and approximately 16% sits in the top ten. Sequences were derived from unsorted PBMCs, sampled 0.1 years after starting antiretroviral therapy. Every receptor here comes from a man aged 35 to 55 with HIV.

This chain connects TRBV7-9 to TRBJ2-3; D ambiguous. V lost 1 base and J lost 2, with 7 bases in between. This CDR3 contains 14 residues. Germline V gene lookup returns CDR1 SEHNR and CDR2 FQNEAQ (reference sequence). The CDR3 loop reads CASSLDGFTDTQYF. In DNA form, the CDR3 reads TGTGCCAGCAGCTTAGATGGATTCACAGATACGCAGTATTTT.

The J gene is TRBJ1-1, the V gene TRBV6-4; D unclear. Between the trimmed V and J ends, which lost 2 bases and 0 bases, there was a span of 4 bases. This CDR3 is 13 amino acids long. Germline V CDR1 and CDR2: MRHNA, SNTAGT. CDR3: CASSDNMNTEAFF. DNA for the CDR3: TGTGCCAGCAGTGACAACATGAACACTGAAGCTTTCTTT.

J is TRBJ2-7 and V is TRBV30, with D perhaps TRBD2 (6 bases). The V gene lost 0 bases and the J gene lost 4 bases, with 10 bases spanning the gap. The CDR3 consists of 13 residues. Germline CDR1 reads GTSNPN; CDR2 reads SVGIG (reference sequence). The CDR3, as DNA: TGTGCCTGGAGTGTATGGGACTCATACGAGCAGTACTTC. Amino acids: CAWSVWDSYEQYF.

This chain connects TRBV27 to TRBJ2-7; D possibly matches TRBD1 or TRBD2 (5 bases each). V lost 11 bases, J lost 4 bases, and 15 bases lay in between. Germline V gene sequence: CDR1 MNHEY, CDR2 SMNVEV (reference sequence). The length of the CDR3 is 12 residues. The CDR3 loop is CAVRRDGYEQYF. The CDR3 DNA follows: TGTGCCGTAAGACGGGACGGGTACGAGCAGTACTTC.

The CDR3 here is CASSMRTASYEQYF. As DNA, the CDR3 is TGTGCCAGTAGTATGAGGACAGCCTCCTACGAGCAGTACTTC. V and J are TRBV19 and TRBJ2-7; possibly TRBD1 for D (6 bases). Trimming removed 3 bases at V and 0 bases at J, with 9 bases between. This CDR3 spans 14 amino acids. The germline V gene encodes CDR1 LNHDA and CDR2 SQIVND (reference sequence).

To note about this clone: A read error may explain this, as a much larger clone is one base away. The chain couples TRBV7-9 to TRBJ1-1, with no clear D. The V end lost 3 bases, the J end lost 1 base, and 6 bases lay between the germline ends. The length of the CDR3 is 13 residues. CDR1 and CDR2 (germline): SEHNR, FQNEAQ (reference sequence). The CDR3 DNA follows: TGTGCCAGCAGCTTGGCGGGGAACACTGAAGCTTTCTTT. Protein product: CASSLAGNTEAFF.

This clone was seen once. The gene calls are TRBV10-3 and TRBJ2-3; 9 bases agree with TRBD2. CDR3 length: 15 residues. The germline V gene has CDR1 ENHRY and CDR2 SYGVKD. J was trimmed by 7 bases and V by 6 bases; bases with no gene match: 11. The CDR3 nucleotides are TGTGCCATCAGATCGGGTGATAGCGGGGGAAATACGCAGTATTTT. Amino acid sequence: CAIRSGDSGGNTQYF.

The chain combines TRBV7-3 with TRBJ1-2, with 10 bases lining up with TRBD1. Germline CDR1 SGHTA, CDR2 FQGTGA. The CDR3 runs 16 residues. V was pared by 5 bases and J by 6 bases, with 12 bases of the junction left unmatched. CDR3: CASSAQPGQGFDGYTF. DNA for the CDR3: TGTGCCAGCAGCGCGCAACCGGGACAGGGGTTCGATGGCTACACCTTC.

This chain links TRBV6-1 with TRBJ1-1; 10 nucleotides agree with TRBD1. This CDR3 comprises 14 residues. Trimming at V came to 6 bases and at J to 3 bases, leaving 4 bases not matched to a gene. CDR1 and CDR2 from the germline V gene are MNHNS and SASEGT. CDR3: CASSLDRGDTEAFF. The CDR3 DNA follows: TGTGCCAGCAGCTTGGACAGGGGGGACACTGAAGCTTTCTTT.

The V gene is TRBV4-3, the J gene TRBJ1-6, with TRBD1 matching 8 bases. The CDR3 has 15 residues. The germline V gene has CDR1 LGHNA and CDR2 YSLEER. Trimming at V came to 0 bases and at J to 8 bases, leaving 3 bases not matched to a gene. The CDR3 coding sequence is TGCGCCAGCAGCCAAGATCTGACAGGGGATTCACCCCTCCACTTT. This encodes CASSQDLTGDSPLHF.

The rearrangement joins TRBV4-1 to TRBJ2-7; 10 nucleotides line up with TRBD2. V gave up 4 bases and J gave up 5 bases; unmatched junction bases: 8. Germline V gives CDR1 MGHRA, CDR2 YSYEKL. This CDR3 has 15 residues. CDR3 in amino acids: CASSPLSGGADEQYF. The CDR3 DNA reads TGCGCCAGCAGCCCCTTAAGCGGGGGGGCCGACGAGCAGTACTTC.

The rearrangement uses TRBV4-3 and TRBJ1-4, with D possibly matching TRBD1 (5 bases). Trimming shortened V by 3 bases and J by 5 bases, and 16 bases separated the two germline ends. This CDR3 spans 16 amino acids. The V gene's germline CDR1 is LGHNA and CDR2 YSLEER. The CDR3 sequence is CASSQQTGGGNEKLFF. CDR3 nucleotides: TGCGCCAGCAGCCAGCAAACAGGTGGGGGGAATGAAAAACTGTTTTTT.

This clone was counted between two and nine times. The chain is built from TRBV4-1 and TRBJ2-1; no clear D. Trimming removed 0 bases from V and 3 bases from J, with 12 bases in between. The CDR3 runs 16 residues. Germline-derived CDR1 and CDR2 are MGHRA and YSYEKL. This CDR3 is CASSQENSPRYNEQFF. In nucleotides, the CDR3 is TGCGCCAGCAGCCAAGAAAACAGTCCACGCTACAATGAGCAGTTCTTC.

The V and J genes are TRBV7-2 and TRBJ2-2; the match to TRBD2 covers 16 bases. CDR3 size: 18 residues. The J segment lost 6 bases and the V segment lost 5 bases, leaving 9 bases of the junction unmatched. Germline V gene lookup returns CDR1 SGHTA and CDR2 FQGNSA. The CDR3 nucleotides are TGTGCCAGCAGCCCCCCGGGACTAGCGGGGGGGCCATCCGGGGAGCTGTTTTTT. This sequence encodes CASSPPGLAGGPSGELFF.